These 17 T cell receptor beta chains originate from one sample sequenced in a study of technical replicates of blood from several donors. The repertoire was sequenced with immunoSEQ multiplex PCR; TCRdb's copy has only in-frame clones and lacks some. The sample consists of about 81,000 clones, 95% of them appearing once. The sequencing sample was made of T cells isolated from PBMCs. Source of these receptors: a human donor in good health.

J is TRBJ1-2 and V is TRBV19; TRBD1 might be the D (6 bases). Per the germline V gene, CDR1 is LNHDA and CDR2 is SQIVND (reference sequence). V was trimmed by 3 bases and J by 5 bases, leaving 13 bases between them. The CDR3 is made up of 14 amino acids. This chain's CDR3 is CASSMARGWYGYTF. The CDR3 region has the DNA TGTGCCAGTAGTATGGCCAGGGGCTGGTATGGCTACACCTTC.

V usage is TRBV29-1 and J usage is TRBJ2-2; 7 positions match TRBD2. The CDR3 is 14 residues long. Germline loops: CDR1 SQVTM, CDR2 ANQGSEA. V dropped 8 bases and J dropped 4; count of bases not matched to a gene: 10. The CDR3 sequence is CSFRGGSATGELFF. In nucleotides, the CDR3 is TGCAGCTTTAGGGGAGGGAGCGCCACCGGGGAGCTGTTTTTT.

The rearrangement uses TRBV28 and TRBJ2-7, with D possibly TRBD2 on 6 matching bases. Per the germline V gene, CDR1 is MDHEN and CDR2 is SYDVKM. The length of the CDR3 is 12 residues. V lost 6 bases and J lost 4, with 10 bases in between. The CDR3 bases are TGTGCCAGCAGCGGGACTCTGTACGAGCAGTACTTC. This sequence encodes CASSGTLYEQYF.

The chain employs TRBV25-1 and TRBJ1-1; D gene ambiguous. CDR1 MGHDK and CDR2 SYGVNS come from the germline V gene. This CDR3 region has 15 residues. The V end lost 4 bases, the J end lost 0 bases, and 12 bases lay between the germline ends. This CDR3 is CASSVTSGVNTEAFF. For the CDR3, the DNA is TGTGCCAGCAGTGTAACGTCCGGAGTGAACACTGAAGCTTTCTTT.

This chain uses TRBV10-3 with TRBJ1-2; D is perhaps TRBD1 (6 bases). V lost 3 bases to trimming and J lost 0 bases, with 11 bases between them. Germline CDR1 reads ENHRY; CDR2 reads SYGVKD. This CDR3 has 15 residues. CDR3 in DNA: TGTGCCATCAGTGATCAGACAGGATCTAACTATGGCTACACCTTC. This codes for CAISDQTGSNYGYTF.

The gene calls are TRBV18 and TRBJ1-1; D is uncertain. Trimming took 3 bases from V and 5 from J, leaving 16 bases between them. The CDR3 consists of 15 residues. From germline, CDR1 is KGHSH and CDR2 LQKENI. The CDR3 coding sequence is TGTGCCAGCTCACCTATGAGGGAGGTTAGGACTGAAGCTTTCTTT. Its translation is CASSPMREVRTEAFF. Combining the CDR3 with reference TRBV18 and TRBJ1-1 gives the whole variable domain NAGVMQNPRHLVRRRGQEARLRCSPMKGHSHVYWYRQLPEEGLKFMVYLQKENIIDESGMPKERFSAEFPKEGPSILRIQQVVRGDSAAYFCASSPMREVRTEAFFGQGTRLTVV.

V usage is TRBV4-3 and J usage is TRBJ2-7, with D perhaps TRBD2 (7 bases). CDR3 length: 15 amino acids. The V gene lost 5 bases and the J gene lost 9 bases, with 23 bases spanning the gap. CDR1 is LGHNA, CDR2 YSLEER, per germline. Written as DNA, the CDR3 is TGCGCCAGCAGCGTTAGAGGGGGGGGAGCGTATGGGCAGTACTTC. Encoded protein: CASSVRGGGAYGQYF.

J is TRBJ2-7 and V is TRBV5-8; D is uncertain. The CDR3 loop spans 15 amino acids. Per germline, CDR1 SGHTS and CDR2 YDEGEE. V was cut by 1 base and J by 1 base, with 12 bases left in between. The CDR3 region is CASSLITATSYEQYF. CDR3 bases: TGTGCCAGCAGCTTGATAACTGCCACTTCCTACGAGCAGTACTTC.

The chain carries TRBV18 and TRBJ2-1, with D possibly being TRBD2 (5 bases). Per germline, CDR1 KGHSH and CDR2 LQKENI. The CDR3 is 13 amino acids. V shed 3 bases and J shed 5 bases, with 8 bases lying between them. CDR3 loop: CASSPDFNNEQFF. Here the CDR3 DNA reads TGTGCCAGCTCACCGGACTTTAACAATGAGCAGTTCTTC.

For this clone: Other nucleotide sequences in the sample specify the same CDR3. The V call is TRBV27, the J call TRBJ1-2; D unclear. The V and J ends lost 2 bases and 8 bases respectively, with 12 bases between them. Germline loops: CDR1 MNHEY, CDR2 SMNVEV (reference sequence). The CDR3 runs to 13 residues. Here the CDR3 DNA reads TGTGCCAGCAGTTTAGGAGGATTAAGGGGCTACACCTTC. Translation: CASSLGGLRGYTF.

CDR3 nucleotide sequence: TGTGCCAGCAGCTTCGAAGCGGACAGGGAAGCCACAGATACGCAGTATTTT. This translates into CASSFEADREATDTQYF. The V and J genes are TRBV9 and TRBJ2-3; 8 bases are a match to TRBD1. This CDR3 region has 17 residues. The V gene's germline CDR1 is SGDLS and CDR2 YYNGEE. The trim removed 4 bases at V and 2 bases at J, leaving 12 bases unmatched.

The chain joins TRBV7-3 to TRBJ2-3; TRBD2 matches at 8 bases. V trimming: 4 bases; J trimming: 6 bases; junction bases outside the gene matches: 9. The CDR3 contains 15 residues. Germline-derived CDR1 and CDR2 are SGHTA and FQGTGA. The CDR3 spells CASSWQAGVLDTQYF. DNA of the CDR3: TGTGCCAGCAGCTGGCAAGCGGGGGTTTTGGATACGCAGTATTTT.

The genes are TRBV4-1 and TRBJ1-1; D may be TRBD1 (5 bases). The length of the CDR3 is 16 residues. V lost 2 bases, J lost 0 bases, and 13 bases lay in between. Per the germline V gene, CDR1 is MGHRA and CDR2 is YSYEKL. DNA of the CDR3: TGCGCCAGCAGCCAACGGGGGGAAGGGGTGAACACTGAAGCTTTCTTT. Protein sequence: CASSQRGEGVNTEAFF.

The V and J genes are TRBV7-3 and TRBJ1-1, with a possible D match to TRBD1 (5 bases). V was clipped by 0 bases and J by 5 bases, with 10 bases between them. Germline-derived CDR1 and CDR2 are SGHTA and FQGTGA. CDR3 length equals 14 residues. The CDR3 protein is CASSLTGAFTEAFF. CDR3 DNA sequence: TGTGCCAGCAGCTTAACTGGGGCGTTTACTGAAGCTTTCTTT.

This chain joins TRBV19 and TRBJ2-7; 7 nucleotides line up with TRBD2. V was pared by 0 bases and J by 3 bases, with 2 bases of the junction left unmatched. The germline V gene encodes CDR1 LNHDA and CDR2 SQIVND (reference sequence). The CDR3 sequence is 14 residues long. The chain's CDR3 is CASSIDAGVYEQYF. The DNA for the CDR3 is TGTGCCAGTAGTATAGATGCGGGAGTCTACGAGCAGTACTTC. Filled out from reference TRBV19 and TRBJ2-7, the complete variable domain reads DGGITQSPKYLFRKEGQNVTLSCEQNLNHDAMYWYRQDPGQGLRLIYYSQIVNDFQKGDIAEGYSVSREKKESFPLTVTSAQKNPTAFYLCASSIDAGVYEQYFGPGTRLTVT.

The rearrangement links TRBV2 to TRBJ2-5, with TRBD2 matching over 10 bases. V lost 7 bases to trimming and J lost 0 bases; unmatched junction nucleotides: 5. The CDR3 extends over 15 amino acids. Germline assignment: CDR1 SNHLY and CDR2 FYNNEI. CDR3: CASIPGLAYQETQYF. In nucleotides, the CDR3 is TGTGCCAGCATCCCGGGACTAGCGTACCAAGAGACCCAGTACTTC.

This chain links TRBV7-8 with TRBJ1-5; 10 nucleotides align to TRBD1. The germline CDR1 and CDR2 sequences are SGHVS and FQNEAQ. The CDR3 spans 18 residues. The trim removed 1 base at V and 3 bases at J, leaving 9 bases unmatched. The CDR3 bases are TGTGCCAGCAGCTTAGGGGCCCGGGACAGGGGATCCAATCAGCCCCAGCATTTT. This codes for CASSLGARDRGSNQPQHF.